The entry that follows covers one TCR beta chain sequence. Its antigen is undetermined. TCRdb analysed the multiplex PCR reads with MiXCR anew, one entry per CDR3 protein. The data contain 160,000 or so distinct CDR3 sequences, 30% to 35% of them singletons. From germline, CDR1 is SGHRS and CDR2 YFSETQ. This CDR3 is built from 21 residues. Trimming cost V 0 bases and J 2 bases; bases outside gene matches: 21. Breast cancer patients provided tissue from their axillary draining lymph nodes. This record comes from a study of breast tumors, draining lymph nodes, adjacent tissues. Study results and caveats: The lymph node origin of tumor T cells was framed as consistent with a hypothesis, not demonstrated. Findings are consistent with lymph node origin and intratumoral expansion of most tumor T cells. Compared with basal-like, luminal-like tumors shared significantly more repertoire with nontumor tissue. Tumors had less TCR diversity than lymph nodes, more than nontumor tissue.

The sequence derives from a female donor with breast cancer. Some clones in this sample may be carry-over from other donors' samples. J is TRBJ2-5 and V is TRBV5-1; 8 bases are a match to TRBD2. Sequences were obtained from axillary lymph node tissue. In nucleotides, the CDR3 is TGCGCCAGCAGCTTGGCCAAGCAGTTCCACCGGGGGGGCCTCGGGCAAGAGACCCAGTACTTC. Its protein product is CASSLAKQFHRGGLGQETQYF.